Shown below are 7 T cell receptor beta chains from a single sample sequenced in a study of blood T cell repertoires in COVID-19. Produced via immunoSEQ multiplex PCR; TCRdb's table is partial and in-frame only. The table has under 250,000 clones, around 83% seen once. The material sequenced was peripheral blood. These receptors were taken from a man in his fifties or sixties who had recovered from COVID-19.

The J gene is TRBJ2-3, the V gene TRBV2, with D perhaps assigned TRBD1 or TRBD2 (7 bases each). Deletions cut 5 bases from V and 5 bases from J, with 14 bases between. Germline V lookup: CDR1 SNHLY, CDR2 FYNNEI. This CDR3 comprises 14 residues. The CDR3 spells CASSQGRGRDTQYF. CDR3 DNA: TGTGCCAGCAGTCAAGGGAGGGGGCGAGATACGCAGTATTTT.

The CDR3 region is CASSLYSGSPSYNEQFF. In nucleotides, the CDR3 is TGTGCCAGCTCACTATACAGCGGGAGCCCGTCCTACAATGAGCAGTTCTTC. The rearrangement links TRBV18 to TRBJ2-1; TRBD2 matches at 8 bases. Trimming took 4 bases from V and 1 from J; bases not matched to a gene: 9. Germline lookup yields CDR1 KGHSH and CDR2 LQKENI. There are 17 residues in the CDR3.

The V call is TRBV6-5, the J call TRBJ1-2; D not resolved. Germline CDR1 reads MNHEY; CDR2 reads SVGAGI. The CDR3 length is 13 residues. With 10 bases removed from V and 4 bases from J, the gap between germline ends came to 16 bases. The CDR3 loop is CATETSSGYGYTF. The CDR3 DNA follows: TGTGCCACTGAGACCTCCTCGGGCTATGGCTACACCTTC.

The chain is built from TRBV4-1 and TRBJ1-5; D unclear. CDR3 length: 14 residues. CDR1 and CDR2 from the germline V gene are MGHRA and YSYEKL. The ends were cut back, 9 bases at V and 1 base at J, with 13 bases in the middle. This CDR3 is CASKPAGSNQPQHF. The CDR3 DNA reads as TGCGCCAGTAAACCAGCAGGCAGCAATCAGCCCCAGCATTTT.

The rearrangement joins TRBV6-6 to TRBJ2-2; the match to TRBD2 covers 8 bases. The trim removed 4 bases at V and 3 bases at J, leaving 4 bases unmatched. Germline CDR1 MNHNY, CDR2 SVGAGI (reference sequence). This CDR3 is 15 amino acids long. The CDR3 reads CASSWGTRYTGELFF. CDR3 coding DNA: TGTGCCAGCAGTTGGGGGACTAGATACACCGGGGAGCTGTTTTTT.

The chain has TRBV27 and TRBJ2-1; perhaps TRBD1 as D (7 bases). CDR3 size: 16 residues. V gave up 8 bases and J gave up 5 bases, with 22 bases separating them. Germline V gene sequence: CDR1 MNHEY, CDR2 SMNVEV (reference sequence). Written as DNA, the CDR3 is TGTGCCAGCGGATTAGGGGCGGGACAGCCTAACAATGAGCAGTTCTTC. As protein: CASGLGAGQPNNEQFF.

The chain joins TRBV28 to TRBJ2-7, with D hard to call. The length of the CDR3 is 12 residues. The germline gives CDR1 MDHEN, CDR2 SYDVKM. V shed 7 bases and J shed 7 bases, with 14 bases lying between them. CDR3 DNA sequence: TGTGCCAGCAACGAACAGCCTGGTGAGCAGTACTTC. Translation: CASNEQPGEQYF.